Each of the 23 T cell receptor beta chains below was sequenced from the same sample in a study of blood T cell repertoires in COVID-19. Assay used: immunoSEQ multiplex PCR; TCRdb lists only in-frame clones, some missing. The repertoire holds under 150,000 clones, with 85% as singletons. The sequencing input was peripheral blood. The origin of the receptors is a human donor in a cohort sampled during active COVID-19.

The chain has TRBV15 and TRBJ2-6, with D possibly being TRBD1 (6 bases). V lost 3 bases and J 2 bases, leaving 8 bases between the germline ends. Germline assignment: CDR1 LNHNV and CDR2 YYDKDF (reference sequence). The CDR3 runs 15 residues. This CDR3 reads CATSRGTTGANVLTF. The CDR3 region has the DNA TGTGCCACCAGCAGGGGGACAACTGGGGCCAACGTCCTGACTTTC. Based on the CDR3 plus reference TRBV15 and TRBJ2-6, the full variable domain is DAMVIQNPRYQVTQFGKPVTLSCSQTLNHNVMYWYQQKSSQAPKLLFHYYDKDFNNEADTPDNFQSRRPNTSFCFLDIRSPGLGDTAMYLCATSRGTTGANVLTFGAGSRLTVL.

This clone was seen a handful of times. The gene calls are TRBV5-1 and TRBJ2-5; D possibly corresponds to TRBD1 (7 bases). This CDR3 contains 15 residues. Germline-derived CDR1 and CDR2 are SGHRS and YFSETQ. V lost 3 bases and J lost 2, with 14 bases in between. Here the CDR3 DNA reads TGCGCCAGCAGCTACTCAGGGGGGCTTCAAGAGACCCAGTACTTC. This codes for CASSYSGGLQETQYF.

CDR3 sequence (DNA): TGTGCCAGCAGTTGGGACAGGGGGGATTCACCCCTCCACTTT. This encodes CASSWDRGDSPLHF. The chain has TRBV6-5 and TRBJ1-6, with TRBD1 matching over 11 bases. Per germline, CDR1 MNHEY and CDR2 SVGAGI. The CDR3 extends over 14 amino acids. V shed 4 bases, J shed 8 bases, and the junction held 1 base outside the gene matches.

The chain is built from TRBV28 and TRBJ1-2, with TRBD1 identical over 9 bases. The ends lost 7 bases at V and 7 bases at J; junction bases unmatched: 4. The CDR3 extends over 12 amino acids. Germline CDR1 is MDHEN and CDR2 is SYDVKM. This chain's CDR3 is CASNRGRAGYTF. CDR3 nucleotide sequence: TGTGCCAGCAACAGGGGGCGCGCTGGCTACACCTTC.

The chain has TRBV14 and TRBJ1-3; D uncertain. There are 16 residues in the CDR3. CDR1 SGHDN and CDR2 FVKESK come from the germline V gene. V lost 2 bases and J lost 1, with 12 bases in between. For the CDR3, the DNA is TGTGCCAGCAGCCAAACCTCCGGGGTGTCTGGAAACACCATATATTTT. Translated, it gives CASSQTSGVSGNTIYF.

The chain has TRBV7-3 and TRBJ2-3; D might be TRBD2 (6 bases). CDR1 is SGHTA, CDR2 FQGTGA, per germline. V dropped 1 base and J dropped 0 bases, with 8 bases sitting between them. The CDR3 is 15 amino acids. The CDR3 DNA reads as TGTGCCAGCAGCTTAATGGGGGGTAGCACAGATACGCAGTATTTT. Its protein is CASSLMGGSTDTQYF.

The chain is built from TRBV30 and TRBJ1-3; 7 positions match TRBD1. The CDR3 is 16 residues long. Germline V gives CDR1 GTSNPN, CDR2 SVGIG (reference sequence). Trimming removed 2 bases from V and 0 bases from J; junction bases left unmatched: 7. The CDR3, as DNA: TGTGCCTGGAGTTGGCCAGGGGGGACCTCTGGAAACACCATATATTTT. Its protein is CAWSWPGGTSGNTIYF.

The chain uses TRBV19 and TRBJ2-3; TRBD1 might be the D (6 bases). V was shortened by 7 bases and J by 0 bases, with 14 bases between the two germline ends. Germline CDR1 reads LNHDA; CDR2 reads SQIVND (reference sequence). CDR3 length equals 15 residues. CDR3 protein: CASTPTDSSTDTQYF. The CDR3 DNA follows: TGTGCCAGTACCCCCACGGACAGTAGCACAGATACGCAGTATTTT.

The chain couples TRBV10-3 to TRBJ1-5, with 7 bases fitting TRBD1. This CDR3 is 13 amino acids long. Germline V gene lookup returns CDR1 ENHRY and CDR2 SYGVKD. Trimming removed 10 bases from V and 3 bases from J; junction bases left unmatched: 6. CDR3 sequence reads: CATRDSLNQPQHF. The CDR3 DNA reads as TGTGCCACCAGGGACAGCCTCAATCAGCCCCAGCATTTT.

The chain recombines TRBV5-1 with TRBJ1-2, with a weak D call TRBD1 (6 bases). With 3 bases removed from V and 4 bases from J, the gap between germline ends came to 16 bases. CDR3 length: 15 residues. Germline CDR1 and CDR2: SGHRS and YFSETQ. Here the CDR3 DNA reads TGCGCCAGCAGCTGGTTAACGGGGGGCAGCTATGGCTACACCTTC. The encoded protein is CASSWLTGGSYGYTF.

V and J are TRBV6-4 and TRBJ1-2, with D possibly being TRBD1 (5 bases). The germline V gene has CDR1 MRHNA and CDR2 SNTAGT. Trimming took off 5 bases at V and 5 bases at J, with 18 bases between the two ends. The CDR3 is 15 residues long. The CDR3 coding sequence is TGTGCCAGCAGTCCGGGGGACCCGCTGGTTTATGGCTACACCTTC. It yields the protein CASSPGDPLVYGYTF.

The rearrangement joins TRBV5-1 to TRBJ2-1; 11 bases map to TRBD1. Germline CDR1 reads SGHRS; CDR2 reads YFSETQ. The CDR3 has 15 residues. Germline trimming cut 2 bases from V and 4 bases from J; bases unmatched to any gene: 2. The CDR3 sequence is CASSLGQGAYNEQFF. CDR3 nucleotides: TGCGCCAGCAGCTTAGGACAGGGGGCTTACAATGAGCAGTTCTTC. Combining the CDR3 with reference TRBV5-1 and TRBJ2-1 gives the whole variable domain KAGVTQTPRYLIKTRGQQVTLSCSPISGHRSVSWYQQTPGQGLQFLFEYFSETQRNKGNFPGRFSGRQFSNSRSEMNVSTLELGDSALYLCASSLGQGAYNEQFFGPGTRLTVL.

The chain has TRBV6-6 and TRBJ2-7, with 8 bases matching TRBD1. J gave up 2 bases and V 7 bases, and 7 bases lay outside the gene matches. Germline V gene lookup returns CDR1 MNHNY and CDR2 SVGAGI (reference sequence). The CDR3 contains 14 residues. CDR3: CASTSGQGTYEQYF. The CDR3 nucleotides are TGTGCCAGCACCTCAGGACAGGGCACCTACGAGCAGTACTTC.

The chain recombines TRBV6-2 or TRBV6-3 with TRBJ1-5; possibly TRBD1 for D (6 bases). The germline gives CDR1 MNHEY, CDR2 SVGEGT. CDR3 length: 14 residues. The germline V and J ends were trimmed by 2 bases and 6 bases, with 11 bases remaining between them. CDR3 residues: CASSYGGARQPQHF. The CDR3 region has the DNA TGTGCCAGCAGTTACGGGGGGGCCCGTCAGCCCCAGCATTTT.

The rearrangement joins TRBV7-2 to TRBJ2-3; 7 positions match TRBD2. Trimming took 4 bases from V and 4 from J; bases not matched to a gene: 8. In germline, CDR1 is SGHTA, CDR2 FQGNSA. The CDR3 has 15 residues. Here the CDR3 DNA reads TGTGCCAGCAGCTCAGGGAGGGGAGTAGCAGATACGCAGTATTTT. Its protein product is CASSSGRGVADTQYF.

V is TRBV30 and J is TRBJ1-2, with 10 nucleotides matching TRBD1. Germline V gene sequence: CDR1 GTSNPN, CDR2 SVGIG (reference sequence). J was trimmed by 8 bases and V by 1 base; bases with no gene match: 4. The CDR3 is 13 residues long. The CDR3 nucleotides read TGTGCCTGGAGTGGGACAGGGGGGAGCGGCTACACCTTC. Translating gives CAWSGTGGSGYTF.

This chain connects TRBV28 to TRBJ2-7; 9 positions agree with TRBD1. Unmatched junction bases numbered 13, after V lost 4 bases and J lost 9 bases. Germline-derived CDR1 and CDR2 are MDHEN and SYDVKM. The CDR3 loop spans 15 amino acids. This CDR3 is CASSSAGQGRSWQYF. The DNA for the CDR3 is TGTGCCAGCAGTTCCGCGGGACAGGGACGTTCGTGGCAGTACTTC.

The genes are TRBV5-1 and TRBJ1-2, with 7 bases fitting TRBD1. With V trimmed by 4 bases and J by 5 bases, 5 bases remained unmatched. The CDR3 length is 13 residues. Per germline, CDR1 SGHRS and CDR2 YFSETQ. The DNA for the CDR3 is TGCGCCAGCAGCCAGGGACAGAGTTATGGCTACACCTTC. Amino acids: CASSQGQSYGYTF.

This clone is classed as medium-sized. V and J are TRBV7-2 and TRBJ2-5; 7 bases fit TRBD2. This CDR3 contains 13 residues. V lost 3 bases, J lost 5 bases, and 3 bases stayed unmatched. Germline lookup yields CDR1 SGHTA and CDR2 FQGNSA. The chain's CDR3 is CASSFTGGETQYF. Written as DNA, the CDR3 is TGTGCCAGCAGCTTCACCGGGGGGGAGACCCAGTACTTC.

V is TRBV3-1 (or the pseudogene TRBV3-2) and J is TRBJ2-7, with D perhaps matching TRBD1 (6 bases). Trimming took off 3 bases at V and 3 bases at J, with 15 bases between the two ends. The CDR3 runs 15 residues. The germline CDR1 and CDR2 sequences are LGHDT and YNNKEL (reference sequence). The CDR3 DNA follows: TGTGCCAGCAGCCATCCGCCGGGACAAGTCTACGAGCAGTACTTC. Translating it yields CASSHPPGQVYEQYF.

CDR3 loop: CASRDRGNQPQHF. In DNA, the CDR3 is TGTGCCAGCCGGGACAGGGGCAATCAGCCCCAGCATTTT. The chain combines TRBV12-3 or TRBV12-4 with TRBJ1-5; 9 nucleotides match TRBD1. This CDR3 region has 13 residues. With 8 bases clipped from V and 2 bases from J, the junction kept 1 base outside the gene matches.

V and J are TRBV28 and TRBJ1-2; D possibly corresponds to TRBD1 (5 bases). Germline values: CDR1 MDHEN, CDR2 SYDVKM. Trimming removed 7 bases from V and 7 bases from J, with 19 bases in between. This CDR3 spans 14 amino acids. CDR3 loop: CASTYPGGESGYTF. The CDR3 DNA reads TGTGCCAGCACCTATCCGGGGGGGGAAAGTGGCTACACCTTC.

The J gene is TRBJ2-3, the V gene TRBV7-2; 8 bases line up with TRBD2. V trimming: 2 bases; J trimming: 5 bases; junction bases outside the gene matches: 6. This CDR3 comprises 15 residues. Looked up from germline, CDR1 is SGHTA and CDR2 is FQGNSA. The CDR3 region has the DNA TGTGCCAGCAGCTTACCAACTAGCGGAGTAGATACGCAGTATTTT. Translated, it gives CASSLPTSGVDTQYF.